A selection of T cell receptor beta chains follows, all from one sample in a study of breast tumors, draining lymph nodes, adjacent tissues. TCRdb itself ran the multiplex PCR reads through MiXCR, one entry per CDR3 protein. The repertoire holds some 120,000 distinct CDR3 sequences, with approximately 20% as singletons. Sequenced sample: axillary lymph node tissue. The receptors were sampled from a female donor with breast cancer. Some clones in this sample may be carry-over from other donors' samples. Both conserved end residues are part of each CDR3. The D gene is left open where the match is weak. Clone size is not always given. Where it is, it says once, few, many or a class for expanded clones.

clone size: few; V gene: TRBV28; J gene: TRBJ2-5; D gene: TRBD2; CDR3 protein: CASSFPRGLALETQYF; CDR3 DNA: TGTGCCAGCAGTTTCCCCAGAGGACTAGCCCTGGAGACCCAGTACTTC
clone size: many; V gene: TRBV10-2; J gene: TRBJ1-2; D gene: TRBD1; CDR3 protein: CASSPGQLYGYTF; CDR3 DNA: TGCGCCAGCAGTCCGGGACAGTTATATGGCTACACCTTC
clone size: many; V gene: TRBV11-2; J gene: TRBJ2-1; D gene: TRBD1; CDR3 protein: CASSPRDSSYNEQFF; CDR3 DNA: TGTGCCAGCAGCCCCCGGGACAGCTCCTACAATGAGCAGTTCTTC
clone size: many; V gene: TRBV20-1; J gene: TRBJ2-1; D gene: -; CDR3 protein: CSARPSSYNEQFF; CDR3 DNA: TGCAGTGCTAGGCCTAGCTCCTACAATGAGCAGTTCTTC
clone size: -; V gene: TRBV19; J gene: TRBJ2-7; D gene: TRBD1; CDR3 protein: CASSTTGASYEQYF; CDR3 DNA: TGTGCCAGTAGCACGACAGGGGCTTCCTACGAGCAGTACTTC
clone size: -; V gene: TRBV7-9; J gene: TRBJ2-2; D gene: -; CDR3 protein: CASSRAGNTGELFF; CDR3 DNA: TGTGCCAGCAGCCGGGCGGGGAACACCGGGGAGCTGTTTTTT
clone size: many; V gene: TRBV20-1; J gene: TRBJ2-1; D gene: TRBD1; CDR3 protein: CSASFGTGGVRQFF; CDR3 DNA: TGCAGTGCTAGTTTTGGGACAGGGGGTGTTCGGCAGTTCTTC
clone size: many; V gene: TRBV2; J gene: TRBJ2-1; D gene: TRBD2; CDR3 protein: CASSELSGTYNEQFF; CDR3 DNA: TGTGCCAGCAGTGAGCTCAGCGGGACCTACAATGAGCAGTTCTTC
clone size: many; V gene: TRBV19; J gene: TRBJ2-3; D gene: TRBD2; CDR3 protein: CASSGSGGAPDTQYF; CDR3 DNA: TGTGCCAGTAGTGGTAGCGGGGGGGCCCCCGATACGCAGTATTTT
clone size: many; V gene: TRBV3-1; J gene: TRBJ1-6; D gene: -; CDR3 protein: CATQGVGNSPLHF; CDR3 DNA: TGTGCCACCCAAGGGGTAGGTAATTCACCCCTCCACTTT
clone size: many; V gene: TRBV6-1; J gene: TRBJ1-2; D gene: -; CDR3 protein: CASSIYRELDYGYTF; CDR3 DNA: TGTGCCAGCAGTATATATAGGGAACTGGACTATGGCTACACCTTC
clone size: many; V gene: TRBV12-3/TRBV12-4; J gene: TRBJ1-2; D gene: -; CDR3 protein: CASRGKGTAYGYTF; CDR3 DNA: TGTGCCAGCAGGGGGAAGGGGACTGCCTATGGCTACACCTTC
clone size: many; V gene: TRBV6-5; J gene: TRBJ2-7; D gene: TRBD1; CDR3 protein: CASSKDRDAYEQYF; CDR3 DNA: TGTGCCAGCAGCAAGGACAGGGATGCCTACGAGCAGTACTTC
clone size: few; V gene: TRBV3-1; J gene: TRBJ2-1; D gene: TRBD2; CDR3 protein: CASSARLAAHNEQFF; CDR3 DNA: TGTGCCAGCAGCGCCCGACTAGCGGCCCACAATGAGCAGTTCTTC
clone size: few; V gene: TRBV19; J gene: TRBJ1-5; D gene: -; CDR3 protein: CASSILNSNQPQHF; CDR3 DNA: TGTGCCAGTAGTATCTTGAATAGCAATCAGCCCCAGCATTTT
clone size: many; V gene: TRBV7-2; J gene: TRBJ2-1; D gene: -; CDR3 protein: CASSPKWGGPTNEQFF; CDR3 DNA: TGTGCCAGCAGCCCAAAATGGGGCGGCCCAACCAATGAGCAGTTCTTC
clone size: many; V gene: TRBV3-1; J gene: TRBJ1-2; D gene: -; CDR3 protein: CASRQADSGSGYTF; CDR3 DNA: TGTGCCAGCAGGCAAGCCGATAGTGGGAGTGGCTACACCTTC
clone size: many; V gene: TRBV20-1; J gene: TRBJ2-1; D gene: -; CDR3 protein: CSAHRLGNEQFF; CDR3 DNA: TGCAGTGCTCACCGACTAGGGAATGAGCAGTTCTTC
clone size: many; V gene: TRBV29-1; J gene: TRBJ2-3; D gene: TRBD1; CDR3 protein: CSVDEQGFFTDTQYF; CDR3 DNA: TGCAGCGTTGATGAACAGGGGTTTTTCACAGATACGCAGTATTTT
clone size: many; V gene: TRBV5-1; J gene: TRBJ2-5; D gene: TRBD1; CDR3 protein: CASSSGQPQETQYF; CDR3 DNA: TGCGCCAGCAGCTCGGGACAGCCCCAAGAGACCCAGTACTTC
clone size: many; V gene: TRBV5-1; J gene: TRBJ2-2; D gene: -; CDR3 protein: CASSLGRGNGGELFF; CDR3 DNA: TGCGCCAGCAGCTTGGGACGGGGGAATGGCGGGGAGCTGTTTTTT
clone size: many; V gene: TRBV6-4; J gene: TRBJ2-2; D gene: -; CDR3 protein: CASSDFAGGELFF; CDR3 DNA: TGTGCCAGCAGTGACTTTGCGGGCGGGGAGCTGTTTTTT
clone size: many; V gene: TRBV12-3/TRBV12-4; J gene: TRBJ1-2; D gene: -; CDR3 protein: CASSFVQTAVNYGYTF; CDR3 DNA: TGTGCCAGCAGTTTTGTTCAGACAGCCGTGAACTATGGCTACACCTTC
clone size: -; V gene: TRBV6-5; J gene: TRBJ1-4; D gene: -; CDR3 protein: CASSYSIRNEKLFF; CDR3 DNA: TGTGCCAGCAGTTACTCGATTCGGAATGAAAAACTGTTTTTT
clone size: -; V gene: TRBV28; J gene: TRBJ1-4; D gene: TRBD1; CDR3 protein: CASSLEGAANGKLFF; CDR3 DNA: TGTGCCAGCAGTTTGGAGGGGGCGGCTAATGGAAAACTGTTTTTT
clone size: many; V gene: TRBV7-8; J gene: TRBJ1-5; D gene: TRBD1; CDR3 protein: CASSLVPGTGGYGQPQHF; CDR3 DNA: TGTGCCAGCAGCTTAGTCCCGGGGACAGGGGGCTACGGGCAGCCCCAGCATTTT
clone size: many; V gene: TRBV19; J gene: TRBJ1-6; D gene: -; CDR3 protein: CASSLSPNNSPLHF; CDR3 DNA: TGTGCCAGTAGTTTATCTCCAAATAATTCACCCCTCCACTTT
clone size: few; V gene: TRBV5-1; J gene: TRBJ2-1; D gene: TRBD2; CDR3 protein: CASSSGLAGDREQFF; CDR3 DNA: TGCGCCAGCAGCTCGGGACTAGCGGGAGATCGTGAGCAGTTCTTC